Presented here are 18 T cell receptor beta chains from one specimen sequenced in a study of OX40 agonist ivuxolimab in advanced cancers. Repertoires were generated with immunoSEQ multiplex PCR, while TCRdb's copy carries only in-frame clones and drops some. The repertoire holds about 94,000 clones, with around 87% as singletons. Sample: CD4+ or CD8+ T cells sorted from blood, taken in a trial of the OX40 agonist ivuxolimab. Receptor source: an adult with an advanced solid tumor such as melanoma, head and neck, liver or kidney cancer.

This chain connects TRBV6-5 to TRBJ2-7; 7 bases are a match to TRBD1. CDR1 is MNHEY and CDR2 is SVGAGI in the germline V gene. The CDR3 is made up of 14 amino acids. The ends lost 7 bases at V and 4 bases at J; junction bases unmatched: 10. The CDR3 nucleotides are TGTGCCAGCACTTCCAGGGACAGAACTTACGAGCAGTACTTC. Its translation: CASTSRDRTYEQYF.

V is TRBV5-4 and J is TRBJ2-3; 12 positions agree with TRBD1. The V gene's germline CDR1 is SGHNT and CDR2 YYREEE (reference sequence). The junction had 12 bases not matched to a gene; V was cut back by 5 bases and J by 11 bases. The CDR3 has 15 amino acids. In DNA form, the CDR3 reads TGTGCCAGCAGTAGTCCTGGGACAGGGGGCCGGGGGCAGTATTTT. This translates into CASSSPGTGGRGQYF.

A single count supports this clone. CDR3 DNA sequence: TGCGCCAGCAGCAGCCGCCAGGGCCGGAACACCGGGGAGCTGTTTTTT. Encoded protein: CASSSRQGRNTGELFF. V and J are TRBV5-1 and TRBJ2-2, with D maybe TRBD1 (5 bases). Trimming shortened V by 4 bases and J by 1 base, and 14 bases separated the two germline ends. CDR3 length equals 16 residues. The V gene's germline CDR1 is SGHRS and CDR2 YFSETQ. The whole variable domain, remainder taken from reference TRBV5-1 and TRBJ2-2, is KAGVTQTPRYLIKTRGQQVTLSCSPISGHRSVSWYQQTPGQGLQFLFEYFSETQRNKGNFPGRFSGRQFSNSRSEMNVSTLELGDSALYLCASSSRQGRNTGELFFGEGSRLTVL.

This clone was detected only once. This rearrangement joins TRBV27 to TRBJ2-1; D is possibly TRBD1 (5 bases). CDR1 MNHEY and CDR2 SMNVEV come from the germline V gene (reference sequence). Deletions cut 5 bases from V and 9 bases from J, with 11 bases between. This CDR3 comprises 12 residues. The CDR3: CASSQGGSEQFF. DNA of the CDR3: TGTGCCAGCAGTCAGGGTGGCAGTGAGCAGTTCTTC.

The rearrangement links TRBV19 to TRBJ1-6, with D unclear. Germline-derived CDR1 and CDR2 are LNHDA and SQIVND (reference sequence). The ends were cut back, 3 bases at V and 6 bases at J, with 21 bases in the middle. This CDR3 has 18 amino acids. CDR3 in DNA: TGTGCCAGTAGTATTTCTGCGGGAGACGCCACAGTTAATTCACCCCTCCACTTT. Amino acids: CASSISAGDATVNSPLHF. The whole variable domain, filled in from reference TRBV19 and TRBJ1-6, reads DGGITQSPKYLFRKEGQNVTLSCEQNLNHDAMYWYRQDPGQGLRLIYYSQIVNDFQKGDIAEGYSVSREKKESFPLTVTSAQKNPTAFYLCASSISAGDATVNSPLHFGNGTRLTVT.

This clone occurred a few times. The chain recombines TRBV29-1 with TRBJ2-7; 9 nucleotides line up with TRBD1. V shed 4 bases, J shed 5 bases, and the junction held 9 bases outside the gene matches. CDR1 and CDR2 (germline): SQVTM, ANQGSEA. This CDR3 spans 14 amino acids. CDR3 amino acids: CSVATGTGINEQYF. The DNA of the CDR3 is TGCAGCGTTGCTACGGGGACAGGGATCAACGAGCAGTACTTC.

The genes are TRBV5-4 and TRBJ2-4, with 14 bases identical to TRBD2. The V segment lost 0 bases and the J segment 3 bases; nucleotides outside the gene matches: 11. The CDR3 sequence is 20 residues long. The germline gives CDR1 SGHNT, CDR2 YYREEE (reference sequence). This CDR3 reads CASSLAAGTSGGGGKNIQYF. Written as DNA, the CDR3 is TGTGCCAGCAGCTTGGCCGCCGGGACTAGCGGGGGAGGCGGCAAAAACATTCAGTACTTC.

V is TRBV6-6 and J is TRBJ1-2, with D possibly TRBD1 on 5 matching bases. Trimming took 7 bases from V and 6 from J, leaving 15 bases between them. The V gene's germline CDR1 is MNHNY and CDR2 SVGAGI (reference sequence). This CDR3 has 13 amino acids. The CDR3 DNA is TGTGCCAGCATCAATCGGGGGGTCGATGGCTACACCTTC. It translates to CASINRGVDGYTF.

This clone was counted only a few times. The genes are TRBV10-1 and TRBJ1-3, with D perhaps matching TRBD1 (5 bases). Germline assignment: CDR1 WNHNN and CDR2 SYGVQD (reference sequence). Between the trimmed V and J ends, which lost 0 bases and 3 bases, there was a span of 9 bases. The CDR3 has 15 residues. The CDR3: CASSESRGYGNTIYF. CDR3 nucleotides: TGCGCCAGCAGTGAGTCGAGGGGATATGGAAACACCATATATTTT.

This clone was counted a single time. V gene TRBV27 combines with J gene TRBJ1-1; D ambiguous. There are 14 residues in the CDR3. V dropped 4 bases and J dropped 1 base, with 10 bases sitting between them. CDR1 MNHEY and CDR2 SMNVEV come from the germline V gene (reference sequence). CDR3 sequence (DNA): TGTGCCAGCAGTTATGCAGGCGCGAACACTGAAGCTTTCTTT. Its protein is CASSYAGANTEAFF.

This chain connects TRBV27 to TRBJ1-6; 7 positions agree with TRBD1. Germline V gives CDR1 MNHEY, CDR2 SMNVEV (reference sequence). The CDR3 spans 14 residues. Losses at the gene ends were 3 bases for V and 7 bases for J; bases not matched to a gene: 3. The CDR3 is CASSLGQKNSPLHF. CDR3 nucleotide sequence: TGTGCCAGCAGTTTGGGACAGAAAAATTCACCCCTCCACTTT.

The rearrangement uses TRBV6-5 and TRBJ2-5, with TRBD2 matching 9 bases. V shed 4 bases and J 5 bases; nucleotides not matched to a gene: 5. The CDR3 totals 14 residues. Germline assignment: CDR1 MNHEY and CDR2 SVGAGI. This CDR3 is CASSSGLARETQYF. The CDR3 DNA sequence: TGTGCCAGCAGTTCGGGACTAGCTAGGGAGACCCAGTACTTC.

The chain links TRBV18 to TRBJ2-7, with D tentatively TRBD1 (6 bases). The ends were cut back, 3 bases at V and 1 base at J, with 13 bases in the middle. The CDR3 is 15 residues long. Germline V gene sequence: CDR1 KGHSH, CDR2 LQKENI. CDR3 protein: CASSPTTGGSYEQYF. CDR3 in DNA: TGTGCCAGCTCACCCACGACAGGAGGATCCTACGAGCAGTACTTC.

This clone was counted a single time. A read error may account for a junction end that differs from germline. The chain couples TRBV7-7 to TRBJ2-2, with D possibly being TRBD1 (9 bases). The germline CDR1 and CDR2 sequences are SSHAT and FNYEAQ (reference sequence). The CDR3 is 17 residues long. The CDR3 sequence: CASSSGGTGFIPGELFF. The CDR3 nucleotides are TGTGCTAGCAGCTCGGGGGGGACAGGGTTTATCCCCGGGGAGCTGTTTTTT.

In its sample, this clone was seen a few times. V and J are TRBV12-5 and TRBJ1-1; D gene unclear. The length of the CDR3 is 11 residues. V shed 7 bases and J shed 11 bases, with 14 bases lying between them. Germline values: CDR1 LGHNT, CDR2 FRNRAP. In nucleotides, the CDR3 is TGTGCTAGTGCCCCTCCTCAAGGGGCTTTCTTT. Translated: CASAPPQGAFF.

This clone was recorded a few times. The chain combines TRBV2 with TRBJ2-4, with D unclear. The V gene lost 4 bases and the J gene lost 0 bases, with 10 bases spanning the gap. Germline lookup yields CDR1 SNHLY and CDR2 FYNNEI. The CDR3 spans 15 residues. The CDR3 sequence: CASSGLVLAKNIQYF. In DNA, the CDR3 is TGTGCCAGCAGTGGGTTAGTTCTAGCCAAAAACATTCAGTACTTC.

At least ten counts were recorded for this clone. The J gene is TRBJ2-2, the V gene TRBV12-5; 10 nucleotides agree with TRBD2. The CDR3 has 15 amino acids. V was clipped by 2 bases and J by 4 bases; unmatched bases: 1. The germline V gene encodes CDR1 LGHNT and CDR2 FRNRAP. As DNA, the CDR3 is TGTGCTAGTGGTTTGCTAGCGGGGGCCACCGGGGAGCTGTTTTTT. Its translation is CASGLLAGATGELFF.

This sequence joins TRBV19 and TRBJ1-2; D gene uncertain. CDR3 length: 17 amino acids. V was cut by 1 base and J by 8 bases, with 23 bases left in between. Germline CDR1 is LNHDA and CDR2 is SQIVND (reference sequence). The CDR3 loop is CASSIVDWESNPVGYTF. The CDR3 DNA reads TGTGCCAGTAGTATAGTAGACTGGGAGTCCAATCCAGTCGGCTACACCTTC.